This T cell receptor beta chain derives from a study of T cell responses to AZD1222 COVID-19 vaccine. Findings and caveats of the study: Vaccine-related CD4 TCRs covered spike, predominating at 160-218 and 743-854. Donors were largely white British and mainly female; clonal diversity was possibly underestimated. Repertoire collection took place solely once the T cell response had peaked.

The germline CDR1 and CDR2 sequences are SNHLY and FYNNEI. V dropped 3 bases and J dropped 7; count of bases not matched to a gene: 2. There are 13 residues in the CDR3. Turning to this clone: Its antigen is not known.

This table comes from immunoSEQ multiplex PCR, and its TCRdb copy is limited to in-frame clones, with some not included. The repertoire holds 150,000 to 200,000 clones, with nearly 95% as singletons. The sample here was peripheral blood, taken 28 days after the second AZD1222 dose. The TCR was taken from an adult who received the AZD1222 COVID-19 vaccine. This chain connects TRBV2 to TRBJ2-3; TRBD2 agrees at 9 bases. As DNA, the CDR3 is TGTGCCAGCAGTGAGGGACTAGCAAATACGCAGTATTTT. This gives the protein CASSEGLANTQYF.